One T cell receptor (beta chain) is described in this entry. The sample comes from a study of cytomegalovirus exposure and HLA in healthy donors. The PCR ran on 60 Vbeta and 13 Jbeta primers. Clones were sequenced by immunoSEQ multiplex PCR, and TCRdb holds only the in-frame ones, with some missing. The sample lists approximately 170,000 clones; almost 75% were seen once. The TCR was taken from a woman in her thirties in good health and CMV-seropositive. Material for sequencing was PBMCs.

CDR3: CASSFVEKLGVEQYF. CDR3 sequence (DNA): TGTGCCAGCAGCTTTGTTGAGAAGTTGGGCGTCGAGCAGTACTTC. The rearrangement joins TRBV5-6 to TRBJ2-7; D is unclear. Between the trimmed V and J ends, which lost 2 bases and 6 bases, there was a span of 18 bases. This CDR3 contains 15 residues. Germline CDR1 is SGHDT and CDR2 is YYEEEE. The variable domain in full, completed from reference TRBV5-6 and TRBJ2-7, reads DAGVTQSPTHLIKTRGQQVTLRCSPKSGHDTVSWYQQALGQGPQFIFQYYEEEERQRGNFPDRFSGHQFPNYSSELNVNALLLGDSALYLCASSFVEKLGVEQYFGPGTRLTVT.